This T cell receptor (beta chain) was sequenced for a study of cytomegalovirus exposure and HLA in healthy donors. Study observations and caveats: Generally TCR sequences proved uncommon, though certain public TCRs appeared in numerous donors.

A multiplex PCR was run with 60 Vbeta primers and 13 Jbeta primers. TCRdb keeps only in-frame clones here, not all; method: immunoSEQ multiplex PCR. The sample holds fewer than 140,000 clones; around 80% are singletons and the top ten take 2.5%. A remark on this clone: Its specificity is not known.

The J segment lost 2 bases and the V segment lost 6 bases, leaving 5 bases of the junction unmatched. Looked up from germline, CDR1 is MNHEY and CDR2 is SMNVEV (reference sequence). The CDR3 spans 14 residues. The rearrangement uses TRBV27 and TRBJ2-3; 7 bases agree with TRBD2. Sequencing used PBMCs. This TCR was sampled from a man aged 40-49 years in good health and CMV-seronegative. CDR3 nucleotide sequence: TGTGCCAGCAGACCCAGCGGGGTCACAGATACGCAGTATTTT. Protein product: CASRPSGVTDTQYF.